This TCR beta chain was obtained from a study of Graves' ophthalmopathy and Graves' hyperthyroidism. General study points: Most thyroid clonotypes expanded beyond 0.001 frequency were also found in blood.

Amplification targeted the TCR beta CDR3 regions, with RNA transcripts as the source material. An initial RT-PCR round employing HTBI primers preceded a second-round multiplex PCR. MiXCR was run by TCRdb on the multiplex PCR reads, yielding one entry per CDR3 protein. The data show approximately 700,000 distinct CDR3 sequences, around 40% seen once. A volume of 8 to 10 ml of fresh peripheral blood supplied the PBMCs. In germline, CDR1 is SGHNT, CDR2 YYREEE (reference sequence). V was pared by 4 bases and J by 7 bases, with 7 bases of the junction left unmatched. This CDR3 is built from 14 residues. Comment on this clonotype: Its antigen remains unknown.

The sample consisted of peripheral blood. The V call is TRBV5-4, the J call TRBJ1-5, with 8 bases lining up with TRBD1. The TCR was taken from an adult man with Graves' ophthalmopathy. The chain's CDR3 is CASSLDRGEQPQHF. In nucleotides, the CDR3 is TGTGCCAGCAGCCTTGACAGGGGTGAGCAGCCCCAGCATTTT.